This is a list of T cell receptor beta chains from one sample in a study of blood T cell repertoires in COVID-19. TCRdb's table, derived via immunoSEQ multiplex PCR, lists solely in-frame clones and lacks some. The sample has roughly 50,000 clones; 90% are singletons. Sequenced sample: peripheral blood. The receptors originated from a man between 65 and 85 years old with acute or convalescent COVID-19. Each CDR3 is given with its conserved first and last residue. A D gene is named only where the DNA matches it firmly.

d_gene	v_gene	j_gene	CDR3aa
TRBD1	TRBV9	TRBJ1-3	CASSVGQGLGNTIYF
TRBD2	TRBV6-5	TRBJ2-1	CASSYSVAGDNEQFF
.	TRBV3-1/TRBV3-2	TRBJ1-6	CASSQGPGENSPLHF
TRBD1	TRBV7-8	TRBJ2-5	CASSPRQGTGRETQYF
.	TRBV4-1	TRBJ1-1	CASSQPHSNTEAFF
TRBD1	TRBV10-2	TRBJ2-7	CASAGQGDEQYF
.	TRBV6-5	TRBJ1-1	CASSYSPTGNTEAFF
TRBD1	TRBV5-1	TRBJ1-4	CASSNQGATEKLFF
TRBD1	TRBV2	TRBJ1-3	CASSSDRGSSGNTIYF
.	TRBV5-6	TRBJ1-1	CASSLFVGTEAFF
TRBD1	TRBV12-3/TRBV12-4	TRBJ2-1	CASSWTGVEGQFF
TRBD1	TRBV12-3/TRBV12-4	TRBJ2-7	CASSVGTAYEQYF
.	TRBV5-8	TRBJ1-1	CASSLRTGATEAFF
TRBD1	TRBV4-2	TRBJ1-2	CASSQFPGTGGSNGYGYTF